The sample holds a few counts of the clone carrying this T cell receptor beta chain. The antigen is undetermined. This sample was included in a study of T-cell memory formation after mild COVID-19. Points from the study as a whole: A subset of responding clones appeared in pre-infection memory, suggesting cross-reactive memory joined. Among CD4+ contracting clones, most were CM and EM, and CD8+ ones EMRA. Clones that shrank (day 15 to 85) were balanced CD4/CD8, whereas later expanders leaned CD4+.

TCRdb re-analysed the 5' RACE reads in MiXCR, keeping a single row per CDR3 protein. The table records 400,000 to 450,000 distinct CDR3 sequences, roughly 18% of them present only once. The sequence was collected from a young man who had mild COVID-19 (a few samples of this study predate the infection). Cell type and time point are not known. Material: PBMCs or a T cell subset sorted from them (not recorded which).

The CDR3 DNA is TGCAGTGCTAGAGACGCCGGGACAGGGTTTTCACCCCTCCACTTT. Its protein is CSARDAGTGFSPLHF. The chain has TRBV20-1 and TRBJ1-6; 9 nucleotides line up with TRBD1. V was clipped by 0 bases and J by 9 bases; unmatched bases: 6. CDR3 length: 15 amino acids. The V gene's germline CDR1 is DFQATT and CDR2 SNEGSKA (reference sequence).